The entry below describes one T cell receptor (beta chain). What it binds is unknown. Documented time point: week 35, safety follow-up. Vaccine doses each comprised 300 ug of mutant IDH1 20-mer peptide, with topical imiquimod. The source of the sample is a study of a mutant IDH1 vaccine in newly diagnosed glioma. Background on the study: Vaccination began 4-6 weeks post radiotherapy alone, or with temozolomide cycles. Patients under treatment included around 60% males and about 38% females and had a mean age of approximately 40 years. Radiotherapy, temozolomide, or both had been given previously, and both were given to most.

General observations from the study: The occurrence of vaccine-induced immune responses was seen in around 95% of patients.

CDR1 and CDR2 from the germline V gene are MNHEY and SMNVEV (reference sequence). After removal of 0 bases from V and 2 bases from J, the junction contained 3 bases not matched to a gene. This CDR3 has 15 amino acids. Only in-frame clones appear in the TCRdb table, and some are missing; sequencing was by immunoSEQ multiplex PCR. The sample records 25,000 to 40,000 clones, 78% being singletons. Sequenced here: PBMCs, sampled from a glioma patient whose treatment included an IDH1 peptide vaccine. The sequence came from a woman in her forties with glioma. The chain recombines TRBV27 with TRBJ1-2; 7 bases are a match to TRBD1. The DNA of the CDR3 is TGTGCCAGCAGTTTATCTGCAGGGGGGAACTATGGCTACACCTTC. Amino acids: CASSLSAGGNYGYTF.